This TCR beta chain appears in the sequencing data of a study of identical twins. Study-wide findings and caveats: Excess sharing between twins was weaker in beta out-of-frame sequences.

Details on this clonotype: Its antigen is as yet unknown.

TCRdb itself ran the 5' RACE reads through MiXCR, one entry per CDR3 protein. This table holds some 500,000 distinct CDR3 sequences, 20% to 25% found once. This CDR3 region has 16 residues. Germline V gene data show CDR1 as SGHTA and CDR2 as FQGNSA. V shed 5 bases and J 4 bases; nucleotides not matched to a gene: 13. These data also formed part of another study, on T cells expressing NK-cell markers. From that second work: The authors derived TCR beta repertoires from sorted CD3+CD56+NKG2C+, CD3+CD56+NKG2C- and CD3+CD56-NKG2C+ T cells. A range of roughly 1.0-8% of CD8+ T cells consisted of dominant NKG2C+ clonotypes in more than five donors.

The rearrangement joins TRBV7-2 to TRBJ2-5, with 7 bases aligning to TRBD2. The sequenced sample consisted of CD4+ T cells sorted from blood. The clonotype was recovered from a woman aged 18-29 years in good health. The DNA of the CDR3 is TGTGCCAGCAGCGGACGGACTAGTCGGACGGGAGAGACCCAGTACTTC. Its protein is CASSGRTSRTGETQYF.